The next 8 T cell receptor beta chains were all read from a single sample in a study of T-cell reconstitution after alpha-beta-depleted transplantation in children. This sample's TCRbeta library carried unique molecular identifier barcodes. Using its own MiXCR run on the PCR reads, TCRdb lists one record per CDR3 protein. The sample has over 550,000 distinct CDR3 sequences; roughly 10% are singletons. The specimen was PBMCs from the stem cell graft donor, collected from the stem cell graft. The receptors here all came from a human donor who donated a stem cell graft to a child with acute myeloid leukemia.

This clonotype was counted between two and nine times. J is TRBJ2-1 and V is TRBV7-2; no reliable D call. This CDR3 spans 15 amino acids. Germline CDR1 reads SGHTA; CDR2 reads FQGNSA. Trimming cost V 1 base and J 2 bases, with 9 bases left between them. The CDR3 DNA reads as TGTGCCAGCAGCTTAGGTTATGGGCCCTACAATGAGCAGTTCTTC. Its translation: CASSLGYGPYNEQFF. Based on the CDR3 plus reference TRBV7-2 and TRBJ2-1, the full variable domain is GAGVSQSPSNKVTEKGKDVELRCDPISGHTALYWYRQSLGQGLEFLIYFQGNSAPDKSGLPSDRFSAERTGGSVSTLTIQRTQQEDSAVYLCASSLGYGPYNEQFFGPGTRLTVL.

The gene calls are TRBV20-1 and TRBJ2-1; 11 bases align to TRBD2. V trimming: 1 base; J trimming: 4 bases; junction bases outside the gene matches: 6. The CDR3 totals 16 residues. Germline-derived CDR1 and CDR2 are DFQATT and SNEGSKA (reference sequence). This CDR3 reads CSARATGTSGYNEQFF. Written as DNA, the CDR3 is TGCAGTGCTAGAGCCACCGGGACTAGCGGTTACAATGAGCAGTTCTTC.

The chain carries TRBV20-1 and TRBJ1-1; D is unclear. From germline, CDR1 is DFQATT and CDR2 SNEGSKA (reference sequence). The CDR3 runs to 13 residues. The V and J ends lost 5 bases and 2 bases respectively, with 12 bases between them. CDR3 loop: CSAQGLTNTEAFF. In DNA form, the CDR3 reads TGCAGTGCTCAAGGACTCACTAACACTGAAGCTTTCTTT.

This chain uses TRBV24-1 with TRBJ2-3; D may be TRBD1 or TRBD2 (6 bases each). Germline CDR1 reads KGHDR; CDR2 reads SFDVKD. V lost 7 bases and J 1 base, leaving 14 bases between the germline ends. This CDR3 spans 15 amino acids. This chain's CDR3 is CATSHPRGGTDTQYF. CDR3 in DNA: TGTGCCACCAGCCATCCTAGGGGGGGCACAGATACGCAGTATTTT.

This clonotype was seen at least ten times. V is TRBV9 and J is TRBJ2-7; perhaps D is TRBD1 or TRBD2 (5 bases each). The CDR3 is 14 amino acids. Germline lookup yields CDR1 SGDLS and CDR2 YYNGEE. The V end lost 0 bases, the J end lost 5 bases, and 12 bases lay between the germline ends. The CDR3 spells CASSVAWGLDEQYF. In DNA, the CDR3 is TGTGCCAGCAGCGTAGCTTGGGGGTTGGACGAGCAGTACTTC.

The rearrangement links TRBV12-3 or TRBV12-4 to TRBJ1-1; D perhaps matches TRBD1 (6 bases). This CDR3 comprises 14 residues. The germline V and J ends were trimmed by 5 bases and 3 bases, with 13 bases remaining between them. This chain's CDR3 is CASSAQGSDTEAFF. The CDR3 DNA sequence: TGTGCCAGCAGTGCACAGGGCTCGGACACTGAAGCTTTCTTT.

This clonotype has just a few counts. The chain joins TRBV6-2 or TRBV6-3 to TRBJ2-2; 8 bases are a match to TRBD1. The ends lost 4 bases at V and 1 base at J; junction bases unmatched: 11. Germline assignment: CDR1 MNHEY and CDR2 SVGEGT. The CDR3 contains 18 residues. DNA for the CDR3: TGTGCCAGCAGTTCGCACGAGGACAGGGAGAAGAACACCGGGGAGCTGTTTTTT. As protein: CASSSHEDREKNTGELFF.

The chain combines TRBV24-1 with TRBJ2-1, with TRBD1 matching over 7 bases. CDR1 and CDR2 from the germline V gene are KGHDR and SFDVKD. The CDR3 is 16 residues long. Losses at the gene ends were 4 bases for V and 2 bases for J; bases not matched to a gene: 7. In nucleotides, the CDR3 is TGTGCCACCAGTGACCACCGACAGGGTCCCTACAATGAGCAGTTCTTC. Translating it yields CATSDHRQGPYNEQFF.